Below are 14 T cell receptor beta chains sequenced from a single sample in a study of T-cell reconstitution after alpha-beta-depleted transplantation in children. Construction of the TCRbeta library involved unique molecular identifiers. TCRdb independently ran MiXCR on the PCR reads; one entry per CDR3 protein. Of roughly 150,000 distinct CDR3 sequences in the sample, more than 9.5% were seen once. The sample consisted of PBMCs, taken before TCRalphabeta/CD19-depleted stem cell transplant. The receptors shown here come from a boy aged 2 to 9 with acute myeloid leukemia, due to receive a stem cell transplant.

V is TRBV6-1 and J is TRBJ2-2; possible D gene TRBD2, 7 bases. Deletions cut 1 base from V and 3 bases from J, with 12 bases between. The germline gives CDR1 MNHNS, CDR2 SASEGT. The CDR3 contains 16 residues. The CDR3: CASSEVRGGDTGELFF. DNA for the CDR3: TGTGCCAGCAGTGAAGTGAGGGGGGGGGACACCGGGGAGCTGTTTTTT.

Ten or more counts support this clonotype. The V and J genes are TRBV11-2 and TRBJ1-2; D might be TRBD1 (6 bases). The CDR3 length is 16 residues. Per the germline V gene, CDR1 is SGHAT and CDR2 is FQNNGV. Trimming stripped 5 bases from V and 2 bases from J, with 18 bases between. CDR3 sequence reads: CASSLTPNRANYGYTF. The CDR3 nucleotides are TGTGCCAGCAGCCTCACCCCCAACAGGGCGAACTATGGCTACACCTTC.

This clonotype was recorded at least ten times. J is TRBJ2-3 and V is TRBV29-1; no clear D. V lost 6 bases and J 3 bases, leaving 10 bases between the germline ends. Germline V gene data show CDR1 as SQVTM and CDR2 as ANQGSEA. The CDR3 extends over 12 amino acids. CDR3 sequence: CSVGRRTDTQYF. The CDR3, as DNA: TGCAGCGTAGGCAGGAGAACAGATACGCAGTATTTT.

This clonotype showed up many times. The CDR3 sequence is CASSGDIQGRDYNEQFF. The CDR3 DNA sequence: TGCGCCAGCAGTGGAGACATCCAGGGGAGAGACTACAATGAGCAGTTCTTC. The chain has TRBV10-1 and TRBJ2-1, with D tentatively TRBD1 (6 bases). Germline-derived CDR1 and CDR2 are WNHNN and SYGVQD (reference sequence). The CDR3 extends over 17 amino acids. V lost 4 bases to trimming and J lost 3 bases, with 19 bases between them.

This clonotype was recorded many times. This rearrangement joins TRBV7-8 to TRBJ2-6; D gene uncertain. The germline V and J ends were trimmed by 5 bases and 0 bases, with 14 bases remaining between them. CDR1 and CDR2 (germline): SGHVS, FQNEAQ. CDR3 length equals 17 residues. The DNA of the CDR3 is TGTGCCAGCAGCCACGACTGGTTAAGCTCTGGGGCCAACGTCCTGACTTTC. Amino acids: CASSHDWLSSGANVLTF.

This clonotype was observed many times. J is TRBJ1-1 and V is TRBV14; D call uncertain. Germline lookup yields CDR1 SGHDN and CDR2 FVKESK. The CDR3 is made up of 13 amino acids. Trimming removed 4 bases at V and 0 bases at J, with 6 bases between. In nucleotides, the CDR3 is TGTGCCAGCAGCCCGAATATGAACACTGAAGCTTTCTTT. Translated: CASSPNMNTEAFF. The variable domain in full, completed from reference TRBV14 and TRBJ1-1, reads EAGVTQFPSHSVIEKGQTVTLRCDPISGHDNLYWYRRVMGKEIKFLLHFVKESKQDESGMPNNRFLAERTGGTYSTLKVQPAELEDSGVYFCASSPNMNTEAFFGQGTRLTVV.

As DNA, the CDR3 is TGTGCCAGCAGTCCCAAACAGGGTCCGAGCTATGGCTACACCTTC. This codes for CASSPKQGPSYGYTF. V and J are TRBV12-3 or TRBV12-4 and TRBJ1-2; D may be TRBD1 (6 bases). The CDR3 is made up of 15 amino acids. V was shortened by 5 bases and J by 4 bases, with 17 bases between the two germline ends.

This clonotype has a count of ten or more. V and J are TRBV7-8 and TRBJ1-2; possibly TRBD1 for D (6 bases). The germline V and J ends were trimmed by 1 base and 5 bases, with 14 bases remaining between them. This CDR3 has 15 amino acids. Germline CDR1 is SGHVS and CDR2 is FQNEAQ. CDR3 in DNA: TGTGCCAGCAGCTTAGGGGGGGCCCCGGAGTATGGCTACACCTTC. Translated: CASSLGGAPEYGYTF. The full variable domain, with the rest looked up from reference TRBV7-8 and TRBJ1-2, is GAGVSQSPRYKVAKRGQDVALRCDPISGHVSLFWYQQALGQGPEFLTYFQNEAQLDKSGLPSDRFFAERPEGSVSTLKIQRTQQEDSAVYLCASSLGGAPEYGYTFGSGTRLTVV.

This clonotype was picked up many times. The CDR3 region is CASSPLQANTEAFF. The CDR3 DNA is TGTGCCAGCAGTCCCCTTCAGGCGAACACTGAAGCTTTCTTT. This chain connects TRBV12-3 or TRBV12-4 to TRBJ1-1; no clear D gene. The CDR3 runs 14 residues. Trimming pared 5 bases from V and 1 base from J, leaving 11 bases between.

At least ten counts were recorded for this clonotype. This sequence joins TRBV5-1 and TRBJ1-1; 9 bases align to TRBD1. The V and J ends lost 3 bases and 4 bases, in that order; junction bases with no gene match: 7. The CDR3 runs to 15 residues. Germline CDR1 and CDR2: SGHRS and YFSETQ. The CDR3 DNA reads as TGCGCCAGCAGCTCGATGGGACAGGGTGGCACTGAAGCTTTCTTT. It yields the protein CASSSMGQGGTEAFF.

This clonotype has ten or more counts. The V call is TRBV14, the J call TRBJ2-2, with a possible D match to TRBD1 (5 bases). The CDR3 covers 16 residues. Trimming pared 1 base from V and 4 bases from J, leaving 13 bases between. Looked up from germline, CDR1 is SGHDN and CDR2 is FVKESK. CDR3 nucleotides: TGTGCCAGCAGCCAAGTCGGACGACAGCTCACCGGGGAGCTGTTTTTT. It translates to CASSQVGRQLTGELFF.

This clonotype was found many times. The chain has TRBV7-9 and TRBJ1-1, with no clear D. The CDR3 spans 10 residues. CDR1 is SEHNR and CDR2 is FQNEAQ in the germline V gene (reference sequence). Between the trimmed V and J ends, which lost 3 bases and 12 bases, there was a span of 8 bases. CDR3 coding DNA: TGTGCCAGCAGCTTTAGAGAGACTTTCTTT. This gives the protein CASSFRETFF.

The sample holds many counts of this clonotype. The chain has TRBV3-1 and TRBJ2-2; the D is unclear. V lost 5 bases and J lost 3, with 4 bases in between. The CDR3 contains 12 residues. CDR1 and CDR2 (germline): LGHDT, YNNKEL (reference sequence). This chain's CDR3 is CASSFYTGELFF. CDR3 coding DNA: TGTGCCAGCAGCTTTTACACCGGGGAGCTGTTTTTT.

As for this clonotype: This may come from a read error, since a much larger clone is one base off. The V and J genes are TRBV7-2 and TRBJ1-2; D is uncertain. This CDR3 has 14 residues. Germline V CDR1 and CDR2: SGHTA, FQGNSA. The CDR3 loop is CASSLWGGNYGDTF. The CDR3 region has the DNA TGTGCCAGCAGCTTATGGGGAGGGAACTATGGCGACACCTTC.